This TCR beta chain was sequenced during a study of shared T cell receptors in the human thymus. Assay used: immunoSEQ multiplex PCR; TCRdb lists only in-frame clones, some missing. This table holds about 380,000 clones, just under 95% found once. The CDR3 has 14 residues. Germline loops: CDR1 MRHNA, CDR2 SNTAGT. V lost 6 bases to trimming and J lost 4 bases, with 13 bases between them. The source material was thymocytes. V gene TRBV6-4 combines with J gene TRBJ2-1; weak D call: TRBD2 (6 bases). This clonotype was obtained from a human donor. The CDR3 region has the DNA TGTGCCAGCAGGACGGGAGTGGGTTACAATGAGCAGTTCTTC. It is translated as CASRTGVGYNEQFF.